The rows below give T cell receptor beta chains drawn from one sample of a study of blood T cell repertoires in COVID-19. Data came from immunoSEQ multiplex PCR; TCRdb stores just in-frame clones and leaves some out. The sample includes approximately 190,000 clones, 70% to 90% seen only once; the top ten take around 5.9%. The sequencing input was peripheral blood. The receptors stem from a woman in her thirties or forties who had recovered from COVID-19. Each CDR3 is given with its conserved first and last residue. Each record gives: J gene, D gene, V gene, clone size, CDR3 protein, CDR3 DNA. D genes are given only for firm matches. The size field is filled for only some rows; it gives once, few, many or a size class.

TRBJ1-5 | . | TRBV7-2 | . | CASSETAYSNQPQHF | TGTGCCAGCAGCGAGACAGCCTATAGCAATCAGCCCCAGCATTTT
TRBJ2-2 | . | TRBV19 | once | CASSYSLNTGELFF | TGTGCCAGTAGTTACAGCCTGAACACCGGGGAGCTGTTTTTT
TRBJ2-3 | TRBD1 | TRBV3-1/TRBV3-2 | . | CASSPRTGPEATQYF | TGTGCCAGCAGCCCGCGGACAGGGCCAGAGGCTACGCAGTATTTT
TRBJ2-5 | . | TRBV15 | . | CATSPGGQETQYF | TGTGCCACCTCCCCCGGGGGACAAGAGACCCAGTACTTC
TRBJ2-1 | TRBD1 | TRBV24-1 | . | CATSDPGQGRGDEQFF | TGTGCCACCAGTGATCCGGGACAGGGGCGCGGGGATGAGCAGTTCTTC
TRBJ2-7 | . | TRBV5-4 | few | CASSLALGHEYYEQYF | TGTGCCAGCAGCTTGGCCCTTGGACACGAGTACTACGAGCAGTACTTC
TRBJ2-1 | . | TRBV28 | . | CASSPQIQDNPYNEQFF | TGTGCCAGCAGTCCTCAAATCCAGGATAACCCCTACAATGAGCAGTTCTTC
TRBJ2-6 | . | TRBV4-2 | . | CASSQDLTAGANVLTF | TGTGCCAGCAGCCAAGATTTAACGGCTGGGGCCAACGTCCTGACTTTC
TRBJ2-1 | TRBD2 | TRBV7-2 | . | CASSLETSFGDSNEQFF | TGTGCCAGCAGCTTAGAGACTAGCTTCGGAGACTCCAATGAGCAGTTCTTC
TRBJ2-1 | TRBD2 | TRBV3-1/TRBV3-2 | once | CASSHPFGLAGGPGSYNEQFF | TGTGCCAGCAGCCACCCCTTCGGACTAGCGGGAGGGCCGGGGTCCTACAATGAGCAGTTCTTC
TRBJ2-1 | TRBD1 | TRBV5-1 | . | CASSLEGTGNNEQFF | TGCGCCAGCAGCTTGGAAGGGACAGGGAACAATGAGCAGTTCTTC
TRBJ1-5 | TRBD1 | TRBV19 | . | CASSPRVGQKNQPQHF | TGTGCCAGTAGCCCAAGAGTGGGACAGAAAAATCAGCCCCAGCATTTT
TRBJ2-7 | TRBD2 | TRBV19 | . | CASSTRTSGSHEQYF | TGTGCCAGTAGTACGAGGACTAGCGGGAGCCACGAGCAGTACTTC
TRBJ2-7 | . | TRBV2 | . | CASSERGSEAYEQYF | TGTGCCAGCAGTGAACGAGGGTCAGAGGCCTACGAGCAGTACTTC
TRBJ2-5 | TRBD1 | TRBV3-1/TRBV3-2 | . | CASSPGTGGETQYF | TGTGCCAGCAGCCCCGGGACAGGCGGGGAGACCCAGTACTTC
TRBJ2-5 | . | TRBV24-1 | . | CATSDPGGTGETQYF | TGTGCCACCAGTGACCCTGGGGGGACGGGGGAGACCCAGTACTTC
TRBJ1-5 | . | TRBV12-5 | . | CASGFGDENQPQHF | TGTGCTAGTGGTTTTGGAGATGAAAATCAGCCCCAGCATTTT
TRBJ1-3 | TRBD1 | TRBV5-8 | . | CASSWDSELRSDTIYF | TGTGCCAGCAGCTGGGACAGCGAATTACGGAGTGACACCATATATTTT
TRBJ2-2 | TRBD2 | TRBV28 | . | CASSGTSGMRGELFF | TGTGCCAGCAGTGGAACTAGCGGAATGAGGGGGGAGCTGTTTTTT
TRBJ2-7 | TRBD2 | TRBV6-5 | . | CASRGGLAGAYEQYF | TGTGCCAGCAGGGGGGGACTAGCGGGAGCCTACGAGCAGTACTTC
TRBJ1-1 | TRBD1 | TRBV5-8 | . | CASSFTGTGRTEAFF | TGTGCCAGCAGCTTCACCGGGACAGGGCGAACTGAAGCTTTCTTT
TRBJ2-1 | TRBD2 | TRBV5-8 | once | CASTSGRYNEQFF | TGTGCCAGCACTAGCGGGAGGTATAATGAGCAGTTCTTC
TRBJ2-7 | TRBD2 | TRBV13 | . | CASNSGRVPYEQYF | TGTGCCAGCAACAGCGGGAGGGTACCCTACGAGCAGTACTTC
TRBJ1-2 | . | TRBV9 | . | CASSVAGAPNYGYTF | TGTGCCAGCAGCGTAGCAGGGGCGCCGAACTATGGCTACACCTTC
TRBJ2-7 | TRBD2 | TRBV7-2 | . | CASSLVWASGRSRYEQYF | TGTGCCAGCAGCTTAGTTTGGGCTAGCGGGAGGAGTAGGTACGAGCAGTACTTC
TRBJ1-6 | TRBD1 | TRBV9 | . | CASSAPGTGGNSPLHF | TGTGCCAGCAGCGCCCCCGGGACAGGGGGTAATTCACCCCTCCACTTT
TRBJ2-7 | . | TRBV5-5 | . | CASSLVEGYEQYF | TGTGCCAGCAGCTTGGTAGAGGGCTACGAGCAGTACTTC
TRBJ2-7 | TRBD2 | TRBV7-8 | few | CASSSLQLAGDFYEQYF | TGTGCCAGCAGCTCCCTCCAACTAGCGGGAGATTTCTACGAGCAGTACTTC
TRBJ2-2 | TRBD2 | TRBV30 | . | CAWSRLAGGSVGELFF | TGTGCCTGGAGTCGACTAGCGGGAGGGTCGGTCGGGGAGCTGTTTTTT
TRBJ1-2 | TRBD1 | TRBV19 | . | CASSPEQGSGYGYTF | TGTGCCAGTAGTCCAGAACAGGGGTCGGGCTATGGCTACACCTTC
TRBJ2-7 | . | TRBV6-5 | . | CASSYLSGTLNYEQYF | TGTGCCAGCAGTTACCTATCCGGGACACTAAACTACGAGCAGTACTTC
TRBJ2-1 | TRBD2 | TRBV4-1 | . | CASSPGATSGRWGEQFF | TGCGCCAGCAGCCCCGGAGCGACTAGCGGGAGGTGGGGTGAGCAGTTCTTC
TRBJ2-7 | TRBD1 | TRBV4-1 | . | CASSQPGQGLMNEQYF | TGCGCCAGCAGCCAACCAGGACAGGGACTTATGAACGAGCAGTACTTC
TRBJ2-7 | . | TRBV7-9 | . | CASSLARTVSYEQYF | TGTGCCAGCAGCTTAGCCCGGACAGTGTCCTACGAGCAGTACTTC
TRBJ1-4 | TRBD1 | TRBV7-9 | . | CASSRQGEILVTNEKLFF | TGTGCCAGCAGTCGACAGGGGGAGATTTTGGTAACTAATGAAAAACTGTTTTTT
TRBJ2-7 | . | TRBV7-9 | few | CASRNTLGSYYEQYF | TGTGCCAGCAGAAATACCCTGGGCAGCTACTACGAGCAGTACTTC
TRBJ2-1 | . | TRBV6-1 | . | CASSESVPGYNEQFF | TGTGCCAGCAGTGAATCGGTACCAGGGTACAATGAGCAGTTCTTC
TRBJ2-7 | . | TRBV28 | few | CASSLSGLSYEQYF | TGTGCCAGCAGTTTATCGGGACTGTCCTACGAGCAGTACTTC
TRBJ2-3 | TRBD1 | TRBV29-1 | . | CSVVVRGPTDTQYF | TGCAGCGTTGTAGTCAGGGGGCCAACAGATACGCAGTATTTT
TRBJ1-5 | TRBD1 | TRBV5-6 | . | CASSLSGGRQPQHF | TGTGCCAGCAGCTTGTCAGGGGGCAGGCAGCCCCAGCATTTT
TRBJ1-6 | . | TRBV6-2/TRBV6-3 | once | CASSYTGQNSPLHF | TGTGCCAGCAGTTACACCGGACAGAATTCACCCCTCCACTTT
TRBJ2-2 | TRBD1 | TRBV27 | . | CATRQGATPGELFF | TGTGCCACCCGCCAGGGGGCAACCCCCGGGGAGCTGTTTTTT